This TCR beta chain was profiled in a study of T cells in Graves' hyperthyroidism and ophthalmopathy. Study-wide context: Blood was drawn when the patient was first diagnosed and still untreated. The study, taken as a whole, reports: Most thyroid clonotypes expanded above 0.001 were also detected in blood.

It was RNA transcripts that yielded the amplified TCR beta CDR3 regions. TCR CDR3 underwent first-round RT-PCR with the HTBI primer set. TCRdb reprocessed the multiplex PCR reads with MiXCR, giving one entry per CDR3 protein. The sample contains approximately 350,000 distinct CDR3 sequences, nearly 15% of which appear only once. Patients having uncontrolled infection, another autoimmune disease, pregnancy or lactation were not included. V was clipped by 3 bases and J by 1 base, with 9 bases between them. Germline V lookup: CDR1 DFQATT, CDR2 SNEGSKA (reference sequence). The CDR3 has 14 residues. Note on this clonotype: Antigen specificity is unknown.

The chain links TRBV20-1 to TRBJ2-2; D is undetermined. This TCR came from a woman in her sixties with Graves' ophthalmopathy. Material for sequencing was blood. The chain's CDR3 is CSASGRLNTGELFF. As DNA, the CDR3 is TGCAGTGCTAGTGGCAGATTGAACACCGGGGAGCTGTTTTTT.